These T cell receptor beta chains were read from a single sample in a study of blood T cell repertoires in COVID-19. TCRdb's table, derived via immunoSEQ multiplex PCR, lists solely in-frame clones and lacks some. The data contain roughly 190,000 clones, roughly 80% of them singletons. Sequenced material: PBMCs or T cells enriched from blood (not recorded which). Source of these receptors: a man between 35 and 55 years old who had recovered from COVID-19. The CDR3 runs from the conserved cysteine through the conserved F or W. The order of the fields is CDR3 protein, CDR3 DNA, V gene, D gene, J gene. D genes are given only for firm matches.

CDR3: CASSERRAGDTEAFF
DNA: TGTGCCAGCAGTGAAAGGAGGGCGGGAGACACTGAAGCTTTCTTT
V: TRBV2
D: -
J: TRBJ1-1

CDR3: CASSPQGPNTGELFF
DNA: TGTGCCAGCAGCCCCCAGGGGCCTAACACCGGGGAGCTGTTTTTT
V: TRBV7-2
D: -
J: TRBJ2-2

CDR3: CASRRQGASDGYTF
DNA: TGTGCCAGCAGGAGACAGGGGGCCTCGGATGGCTACACCTTC
V: TRBV27
D: TRBD1
J: TRBJ1-2

CDR3: CAWSSSGNTIYF
DNA: TGTGCCTGGAGCAGCTCTGGAAACACCATATATTTT
V: TRBV30
D: -
J: TRBJ1-3

CDR3: CASSPSDRGPSGANVLTF
DNA: TGTGCCAGCAGCCCTTCGGACCGCGGGCCCTCTGGGGCCAACGTCCTGACTTTC
V: TRBV9
D: -
J: TRBJ2-6

CDR3: CASSPGQSGNTIYF
DNA: TGCGCCAGCAGCCCGGGACAGTCTGGAAACACCATATATTTT
V: TRBV5-1
D: TRBD1
J: TRBJ1-3

CDR3: CASRVPSGRASDTQYF
DNA: TGTGCCAGCAGAGTACCTAGCGGGAGGGCCTCGGATACGCAGTATTTT
V: TRBV7-9
D: TRBD2
J: TRBJ2-3

CDR3: CASSGLAGFNEQFF
DNA: TGTGCCAGCAGCGGACTAGCGGGATTTAATGAGCAGTTCTTC
V: TRBV9
D: TRBD2
J: TRBJ2-1

CDR3: CASNKLGQGGEKLFF
DNA: TGTGCCAGCAATAAACTGGGACAGGGTGGCGAAAAACTGTTTTTT
V: TRBV6-5
D: TRBD1
J: TRBJ1-4

CDR3: CASRAAMGADYGYTF
DNA: TGTGCCAGCAGGGCCGCGATGGGGGCCGACTATGGCTACACCTTC
V: TRBV5-5
D: -
J: TRBJ1-2

CDR3: CASSLGQGYTDTQYF
DNA: TGCGCCAGCAGCCTCGGACAGGGATACACAGATACGCAGTATTTT
V: TRBV5-1
D: TRBD1
J: TRBJ2-3

CDR3: CASSPGDPYGYTF
DNA: TGTGCCAGCAGCCCAGGGGACCCCTATGGCTACACCTTC
V: TRBV9
D: -
J: TRBJ1-2

CDR3: CASSRDRGNYEQYF
DNA: TGTGCCAGCAGCCGCGACAGGGGGAACTACGAGCAGTACTTC
V: TRBV3-1/TRBV3-2
D: TRBD1
J: TRBJ2-7

CDR3: CASSLLGSGIRDEQFF
DNA: TGTGCCAGCAGCTTACTGGGTAGCGGGATCAGGGATGAGCAGTTCTTC
V: TRBV7-2
D: TRBD2
J: TRBJ2-1